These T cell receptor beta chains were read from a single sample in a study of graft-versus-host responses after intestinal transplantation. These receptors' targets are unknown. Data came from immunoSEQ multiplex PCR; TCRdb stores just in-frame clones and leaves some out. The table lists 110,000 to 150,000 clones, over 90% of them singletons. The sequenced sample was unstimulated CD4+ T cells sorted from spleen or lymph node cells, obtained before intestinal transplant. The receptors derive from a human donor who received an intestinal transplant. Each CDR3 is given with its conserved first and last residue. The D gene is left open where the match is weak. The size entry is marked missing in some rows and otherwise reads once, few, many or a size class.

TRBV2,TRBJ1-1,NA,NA,CASNQMITEAFF,TGTGCCAGCAATCAGATGATTACTGAAGCTTTCTTT
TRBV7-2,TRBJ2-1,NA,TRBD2,CASSSSGRANEQFF,TGTGCCAGCAGCTCTAGCGGGAGGGCCAATGAGCAGTTCTTC
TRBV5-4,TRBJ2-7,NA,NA,CASSQEGIFYEQYF,TGTGCCAGCTCGCAAGAGGGGATCTTCTACGAGCAGTACTTC
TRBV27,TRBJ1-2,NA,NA,CASSLYPGPYGYTF,TGTGCCAGCAGTTTATACCCAGGGCCCTATGGCTACACCTTC
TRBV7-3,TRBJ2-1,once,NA,CASSLSGRSYNEQFF,TGTGCCAGCAGCCTAAGCGGACGCTCCTACAATGAGCAGTTCTTC
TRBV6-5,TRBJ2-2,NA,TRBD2,CASSYGLADTGELFF,TGTGCCAGCAGTTATGGACTAGCAGACACCGGGGAGCTGTTTTTT
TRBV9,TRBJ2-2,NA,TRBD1,CASSAWTGFGELFF,TGTGCCAGCAGCGCATGGACAGGGTTCGGGGAGCTGTTTTTT
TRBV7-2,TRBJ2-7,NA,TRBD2,CASSFSPSGRAVGDEQYF,TGTGCCAGCAGCTTTAGTCCTAGCGGGAGGGCCGTTGGTGACGAGCAGTACTTC
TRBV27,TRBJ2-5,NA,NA,CASSFGAQYF,TGTGCCAGCAGTTTCGGGGCCCAGTACTTC
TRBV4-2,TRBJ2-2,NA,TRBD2,CASSQEAGAGELFF,TGTGCCAGCAGCCAAGAAGCGGGAGCCGGGGAGCTGTTTTTT
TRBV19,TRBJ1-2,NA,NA,CASSMGPYGYTF,TGTGCCAGTAGTATGGGGCCCTATGGCTACACCTTC
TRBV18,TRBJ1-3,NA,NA,CASSPQGTVSGNTIYF,TGTGCCAGCTCACCACAAGGGACCGTCTCTGGAAACACCATATATTTT
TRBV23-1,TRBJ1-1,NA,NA,CASSHSTAGYPEAFF,TGCGCCAGCAGTCACTCTACAGCAGGGTACCCTGAAGCTTTCTTT
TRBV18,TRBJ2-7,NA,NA,CASSSPAFEGTDYEQYF,TGTGCCAGCTCATCCCCCGCTTTTGAGGGAACTGACTACGAGCAGTACTTC
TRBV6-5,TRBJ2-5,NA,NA,CASTTIRDPETQYF,TGTGCCAGCACCACTATCCGGGACCCAGAGACCCAGTACTTC
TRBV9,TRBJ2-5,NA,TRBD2,CASSFGTSGQETQYF,TGTGCCAGCAGCTTTGGGACTAGCGGCCAAGAGACCCAGTACTTC
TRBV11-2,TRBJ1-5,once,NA,CASSFAGVSQPQHF,TGTGCCAGCAGCTTCGCAGGGGTCAGTCAGCCCCAGCATTTT
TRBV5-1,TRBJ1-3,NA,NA,CASSLGQSVSGNTIYF,TGCGCCAGCAGCTTGGGGCAGTCCGTCTCTGGAAACACCATATATTTT
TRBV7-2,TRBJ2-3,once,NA,CASSPRTDTQYF,TGTGCCAGCAGTCCTAGGACAGATACGCAGTATTTT
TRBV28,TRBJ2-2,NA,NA,CASSLVQNTGELFF,TGTGCCAGCAGTTTAGTACAGAACACCGGGGAGCTGTTTTTT
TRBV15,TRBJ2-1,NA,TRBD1,CATSRERNRGQGEQFF,TGTGCCACCAGCAGAGAACGAAATCGAGGACAGGGTGAGCAGTTCTTC
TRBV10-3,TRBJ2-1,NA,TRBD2,CAIRGTSGRVSEQFF,TGTGCCATCAGGGGGACTAGCGGGAGGGTCTCGGAGCAGTTCTTC
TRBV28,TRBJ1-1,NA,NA,CASSWRISTEAFF,TGTGCCAGCAGTTGGAGGATTTCCACTGAAGCTTTCTTT
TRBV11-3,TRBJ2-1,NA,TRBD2,CASSSPHPLAGGVNEQFF,TGTGCCAGCAGCTCGCCCCATCCCCTAGCGGGAGGAGTCAATGAGCAGTTCTTC
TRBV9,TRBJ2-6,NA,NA,CASSLSQGSGANVLTF,TGTGCCAGCAGCTTATCCCAGGGGTCCGGGGCCAACGTCCTGACTTTC
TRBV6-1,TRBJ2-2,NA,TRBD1,CASTPGGTNTGELFF,TGTGCCAGCACTCCAGGGGGTACGAACACCGGGGAGCTGTTTTTT
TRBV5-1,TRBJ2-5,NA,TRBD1,CASSPSGTEETQYF,TGCGCCAGCAGTCCTTCCGGGACAGAAGAGACCCAGTACTTC
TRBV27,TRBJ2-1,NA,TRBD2,CASHLAGGNNEQFF,TGTGCCAGCCACCTAGCGGGAGGAAACAATGAGCAGTTCTTC
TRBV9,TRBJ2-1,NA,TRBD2,CASSVGGAYNEQFF,TGTGCCAGCAGCGTTGGGGGGGCCTACAATGAGCAGTTCTTC
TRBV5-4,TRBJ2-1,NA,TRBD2,CASSLAGTSGSYNEQFF,TGTGCCAGCAGCTTGGCCGGCACTAGCGGGAGCTACAATGAGCAGTTCTTC
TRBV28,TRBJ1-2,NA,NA,CASKEQPDGYTF,TGTGCCAGCAAGGAACAGCCAGATGGCTACACCTTC
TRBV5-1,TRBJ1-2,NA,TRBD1,CASSLGQGLRYGYTF,TGCGCCAGCAGCTTGGGACAGGGACTTAGGTATGGCTACACCTTC
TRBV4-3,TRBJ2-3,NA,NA,CASSQQVGGMADTQYF,TGCGCCAGCAGCCAACAAGTGGGAGGAATGGCAGATACGCAGTATTTT
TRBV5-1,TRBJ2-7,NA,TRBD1,CASSMTGAGDEQYF,TGCGCCAGCAGCATGACAGGGGCAGGGGACGAGCAGTACTTC
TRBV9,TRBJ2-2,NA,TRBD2,CASSYSGTSGLFF,TGTGCCAGCAGCTACTCCGGGACTAGCGGGCTGTTTTTT
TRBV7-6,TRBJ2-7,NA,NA,CASSLGGGFTYEQYF,TGTGCCAGCAGCCTAGGAGGAGGGTTTACCTACGAGCAGTACTTC
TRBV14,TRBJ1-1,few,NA,CASSPSRTGRTEAFF,TGTGCCAGCAGCCCTTCGAGAACAGGGAGAACTGAAGCTTTCTTT
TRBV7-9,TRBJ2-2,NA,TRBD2,CASSSGLAGFTGELFF,TGTGCCAGCAGCTCAGGACTAGCGGGGTTCACCGGGGAGCTGTTTTTT
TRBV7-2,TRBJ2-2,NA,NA,CASSFYSRSTGELFF,TGTGCCAGCAGCTTTTACTCGCGGAGCACCGGGGAGCTGTTTTTT
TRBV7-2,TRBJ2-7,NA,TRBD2,CASSSPRSGSLGEQYF,TGTGCCAGCAGCTCCCCGAGGAGCGGGAGCTTAGGCGAGCAGTACTTC
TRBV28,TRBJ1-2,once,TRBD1,CASSSPGQGLDYGYTF,TGTGCCAGCAGTTCTCCGGGACAGGGGTTAGACTATGGCTACACCTTC
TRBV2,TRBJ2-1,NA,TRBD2,CASSFSSGTYNEQFF,TGTGCCAGCAGTTTTTCTAGCGGAACTTACAATGAGCAGTTCTTC
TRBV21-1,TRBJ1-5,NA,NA,CASSKARDREGNNQPQHF,TGTGCCAGCAGCAAAGCGAGGGACAGGGAGGGGAACAATCAGCCCCAGCATTTT